A selection of T cell receptor beta chains follows, all from one sample in a study of control samples from healthy donors and cancer patients. Sequencing used immunoSEQ multiplex PCR; TCRdb keeps in-frame clones, though not all of them. The table lists some 97,000 clones, roughly 84% of them singletons. Sequenced sample: blood. All receptors come from a woman in her 50s in good health. CDR3s include the opening cysteine and the closing phenylalanine or tryptophan. The D gene is left open where the match is weak. The size field is filled for only some rows; it gives once, few, many or a size class.

j_gene | abundance | v_gene | d_gene | CDR3aa | CDR3nt
TRBJ2-1 | . | TRBV3-1/TRBV3-2 | TRBD2 | CASSQTSGLSYNEQFF | TGTGCCAGCAGCCAAACTAGCGGGTTGTCCTACAATGAGCAGTTCTTC
TRBJ2-7 | few | TRBV21-1 | . | CASSIPSGRPISYEQYF | TGTGCCAGCAGCATTCCTTCGGGGAGGCCTATCTCCTACGAGCAGTACTTC
TRBJ2-7 | . | TRBV3-1/TRBV3-2 | TRBD2 | CASSQPGGAYEQYF | TGTGCCAGCAGCCAGCCGGGGGGGGCCTACGAGCAGTACTTC
TRBJ1-1 | . | TRBV6-5 | TRBD1 | CASMPGQGVGEAFF | TGTGCCAGCATGCCGGGACAGGGGGTTGGTGAAGCTTTCTTT
TRBJ1-1 | . | TRBV28 | . | CASAAGQQAFF | TGTGCCAGCGCCGCCGGCCAGCAAGCTTTCTTT
TRBJ2-7 | . | TRBV9 | TRBD1 | CASSVGTGNEQYF | TGTGCCAGCAGCGTGGGGACAGGGAACGAGCAGTACTTC
TRBJ2-1 | once | TRBV7-8 | TRBD1 | CASRMTSDRVAQFF | TGTGCCAGCAGGATGACTTCTGACAGGGTCGCGCAGTTCTTC
TRBJ1-2 | . | TRBV2 | . | CAGWETNYGYTF | TGTGCCGGCTGGGAGACTAACTATGGCTACACCTTC
TRBJ2-1 | . | TRBV5-1 | TRBD1 | CASSFSGGSYNEQFF | TGCGCCAGCAGCTTCTCAGGGGGCTCTTACAATGAGCAGTTCTTC
TRBJ1-1 | . | TRBV30 | . | CAWSVRRGKLFF | TGTGCCTGGAGTGTACGTCGGGGGAAGCTTTTCTTT
TRBJ1-1 | . | TRBV11-2 | . | CASSASGDFSEAFF | TGTGCCAGCAGCGCTAGTGGAGACTTCTCTGAAGCTTTCTTT
TRBJ2-1 | . | TRBV19 | TRBD1 | CASSPAGTGGWDEQFF | TGTGCCAGTTCCCCGGCCGGGACAGGGGGCTGGGATGAGCAGTTCTTC
TRBJ1-2 | few | TRBV9 | TRBD1 | CASSRGQNYGYTF | TGTGCCAGCAGCAGGGGACAGAACTATGGCTACACCTTC
TRBJ2-7 | . | TRBV7-9 | . | CASSLTATSSYEQYF | TGTGCCAGCAGCTTAACGGCGACAAGCTCCTACGAGCAGTACTTC
TRBJ2-1 | . | TRBV14 | TRBD1 | CASNMHRGNEQFF | TGTGCCAGCAACATGCACAGGGGGAATGAGCAGTTCTTC
TRBJ1-6 | . | TRBV3-1/TRBV3-2 | . | CASSQHRDSPLHF | TGTGCCAGCAGCCAACACAGGGATTCACCCCTCCACTTT
TRBJ2-3 | . | TRBV19 | . | CASSSPRRGSTDTQYF | TGTGCCAGTAGTTCCCCGAGGAGGGGTAGCACAGATACGCAGTATTTT
TRBJ2-3 | . | TRBV7-9 | TRBD2 | CASSALTGTSAYTQYF | TGTGCCAGCAGCGCGCTGACCGGGACTAGCGCGTATACGCAGTATTTT
TRBJ2-7 | once | TRBV5-1 | TRBD1 | CASSLQTGGKYF | TGCGCCAGCAGCCTACAGACAGGGGGCAAGTACTTC
TRBJ2-2 | . | TRBV27 | . | CASSLARVSNTGELFF | TGTGCCAGCAGTTTAGCCAGGGTTTCGAACACCGGGGAGCTGTTTTTT
TRBJ2-2 | . | TRBV11-2 | . | CASSSTSPGTFTGELFF | TGTGCCAGCAGCTCCACATCCCCCGGGACCTTCACCGGGGAGCTGTTTTTT
TRBJ1-5 | . | TRBV19 | TRBD1 | CASTPTGTGQPQHF | TGTGCCAGTACCCCCACCGGGACAGGTCAGCCCCAGCATTTT
TRBJ2-1 | few | TRBV7-2 | TRBD2 | CASSFGLAGGDNEQFF | TGTGCCAGCAGTTTCGGACTAGCGGGGGGGGACAATGAGCAGTTCTTC
TRBJ1-1 | . | TRBV5-8 | TRBD1 | CASTKQLTRFRDRNTEAFF | TGTGCCAGCACCAAGCAACTTACCCGGTTCCGGGACAGGAACACTGAAGCTTTCTTT
TRBJ2-3 | . | TRBV27 | . | CASSDATALGTDTQYF | TGTGCCAGCAGTGACGCTACAGCCCTTGGCACAGATACGCAGTATTTT
TRBJ2-2 | . | TRBV6-5 | TRBD2 | CASSYSRTSGTGELFF | TGTGCCAGCAGTTACTCCAGGACTAGTGGGACCGGGGAGCTGTTTTTT
TRBJ2-1 | . | TRBV5-8 | TRBD2 | CASSLWRGGHNEQFF | TGTGCCAGCAGCTTGTGGCGGGGGGGCCACAATGAGCAGTTCTTC
TRBJ1-1 | . | TRBV13 | . | CASREETSDTEAFF | TGTGCCAGCAGAGAAGAAACTAGCGACACTGAAGCTTTCTTT
TRBJ2-3 | . | TRBV7-3 | . | CASSLRQDTDTQYF | TGTGCCAGCAGCCTCCGGCAGGACACAGATACGCAGTATTTT
TRBJ1-2 | . | TRBV18 | . | CASSTGGEANYGYTF | TGTGCCAGCTCAACGGGGGGAGAAGCTAACTATGGCTACACCTTC
TRBJ1-6 | . | TRBV18 | . | CASSPTPLQGSPLHF | TGTGCCAGCTCACCAACCCCTTTACAGGGTTCACCCCTCCACTTT
TRBJ1-5 | . | TRBV19 | . | CASSPRRSLGEPQHF | TGTGCCAGTAGCCCCCGACGGAGTCTTGGTGAGCCCCAGCATTTT
TRBJ1-2 | . | TRBV5-6 | TRBD1 | CASTMDRGYGYTF | TGTGCCAGCACCATGGACAGGGGGTATGGCTACACCTTC
TRBJ2-5 | . | TRBV12-3/TRBV12-4 | . | CASSFDYKETQYF | TGTGCCAGCAGTTTTGACTATAAAGAGACCCAGTACTTC
TRBJ1-4 | . | TRBV19 | . | CASSSAGGRGEVF | TGTGCCAGTAGTTCCGCCGGCGGCAGGGGAGAAGTTTTT
TRBJ1-5 | . | TRBV7-3 | . | CASSSVEGNQPQHF | TGTGCCAGCAGCTCAGTGGAGGGCAATCAGCCCCAGCATTTT
TRBJ2-3 | . | TRBV5-4 | . | CASSPYLGYTQYF | TGTGCCAGCAGCCCCTATTTGGGCTATACGCAGTATTTT
TRBJ1-2 | . | TRBV7-8 | . | CASSLLTFYGYTF | TGTGCCAGCAGCTTACTGACTTTCTATGGCTACACCTTC
TRBJ2-3 | once | TRBV7-9 | TRBD2 | CASSRTSGGTDTQYF | TGTGCCAGCAGCCGGACTAGCGGGGGCACAGATACGCAGTATTTT
TRBJ1-1 | . | TRBV18 | TRBD1 | CASSPLTGVLNTEAFF | TGTGCCAGCTCACCCCTCACAGGGGTGTTGAACACTGAAGCTTTCTTT
TRBJ2-1 | once | TRBV4-3 | . | CASSQDIPSVAAYGNEQFF | TGCGCCAGCAGCCAAGATATTCCTTCGGTCGCGGCCTATGGGAATGAGCAGTTCTTC
TRBJ2-5 | . | TRBV13 | . | CASSFRDSNQETQYF | TGTGCCAGCAGCTTCCGGGACTCCAACCAAGAGACCCAGTACTTC
TRBJ1-4 | . | TRBV28 | . | CASSADITGDATNEKLFF | TGTGCCAGCAGTGCGGACATAACAGGAGATGCAACTAATGAAAAACTGTTTTTT
TRBJ2-2 | . | TRBV5-1 | . | CASSPKDTGELFF | TGCGCCAGCAGCCCCAAGGACACCGGGGAGCTGTTTTTT
TRBJ2-3 | . | TRBV12-5 | TRBD2 | CASGPPGGATDTQYF | TGTGCTAGTGGTCCGCCCGGGGGGGCAACAGATACGCAGTATTTT
TRBJ1-1 | . | TRBV27 | TRBD1 | CASRPGQGASEAFF | TGTGCCAGCAGACCGGGACAGGGGGCTTCTGAAGCTTTCTTT
TRBJ2-1 | once | TRBV24-1 | . | CATSDYGSHNEQFF | TGTGCCACCAGTGACTACGGGAGCCACAATGAGCAGTTCTTC
TRBJ1-5 | . | TRBV2 | . | CASRPDSPNQPQHF | TGTGCCAGCAGGCCTGACAGCCCCAATCAGCCCCAGCATTTT
TRBJ1-1 | . | TRBV12-3/TRBV12-4 | . | CASSFFLTEAFF | TGTGCCAGCAGTTTTTTTCTCACTGAAGCTTTCTTT
TRBJ1-3 | once | TRBV5-6 | TRBD1 | CASSSDRVYGNTIYF | TGTGCCAGCAGCTCGGACAGGGTGTATGGAAACACCATATATTTT
TRBJ1-2 | few | TRBV4-1 | . | CASSPRMVANYGYTF | TGCGCCAGCAGCCCAAGAATGGTAGCTAACTATGGCTACACCTTC